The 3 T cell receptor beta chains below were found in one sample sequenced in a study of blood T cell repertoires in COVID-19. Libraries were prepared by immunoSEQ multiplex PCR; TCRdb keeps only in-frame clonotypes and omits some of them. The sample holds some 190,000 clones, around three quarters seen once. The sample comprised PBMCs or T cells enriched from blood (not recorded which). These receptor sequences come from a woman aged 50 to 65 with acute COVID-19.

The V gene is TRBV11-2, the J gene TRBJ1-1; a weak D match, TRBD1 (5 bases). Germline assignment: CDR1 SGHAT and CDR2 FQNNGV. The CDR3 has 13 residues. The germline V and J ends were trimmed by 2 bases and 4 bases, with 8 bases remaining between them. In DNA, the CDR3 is TGTGCCAGCAGCTTAAGACAGCTCACTGAAGCTTTCTTT. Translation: CASSLRQLTEAFF.

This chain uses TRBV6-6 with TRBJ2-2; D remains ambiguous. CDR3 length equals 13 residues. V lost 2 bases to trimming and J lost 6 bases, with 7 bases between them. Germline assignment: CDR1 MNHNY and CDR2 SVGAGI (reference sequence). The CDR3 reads CASSYRVAGELFF. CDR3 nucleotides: TGTGCCAGCAGTTACCGGGTCGCCGGGGAGCTGTTTTTT.

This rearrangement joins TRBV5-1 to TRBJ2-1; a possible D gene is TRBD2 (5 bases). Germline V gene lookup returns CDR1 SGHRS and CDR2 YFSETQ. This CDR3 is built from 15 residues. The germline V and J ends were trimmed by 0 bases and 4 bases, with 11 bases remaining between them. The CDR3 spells CASSLVEREYNEQFF. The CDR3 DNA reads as TGCGCCAGCAGCTTGGTCGAGAGGGAGTACAATGAGCAGTTCTTC.